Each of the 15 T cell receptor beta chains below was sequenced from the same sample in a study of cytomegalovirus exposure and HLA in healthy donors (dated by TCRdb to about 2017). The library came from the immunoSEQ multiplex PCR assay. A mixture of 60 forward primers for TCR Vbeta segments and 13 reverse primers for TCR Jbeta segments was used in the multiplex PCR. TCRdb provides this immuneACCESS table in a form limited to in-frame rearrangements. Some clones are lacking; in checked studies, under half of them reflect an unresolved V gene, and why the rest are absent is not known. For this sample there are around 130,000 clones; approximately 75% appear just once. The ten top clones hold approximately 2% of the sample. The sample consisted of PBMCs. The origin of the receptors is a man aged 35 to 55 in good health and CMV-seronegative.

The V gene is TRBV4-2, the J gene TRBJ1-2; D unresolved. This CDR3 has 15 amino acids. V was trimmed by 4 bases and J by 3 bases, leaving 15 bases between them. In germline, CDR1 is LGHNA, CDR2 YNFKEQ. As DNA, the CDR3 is TGTGCCAGCAGCCCAGTCACGGGGATGGACTATGGCTACACCTTC. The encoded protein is CASSPVTGMDYGYTF.

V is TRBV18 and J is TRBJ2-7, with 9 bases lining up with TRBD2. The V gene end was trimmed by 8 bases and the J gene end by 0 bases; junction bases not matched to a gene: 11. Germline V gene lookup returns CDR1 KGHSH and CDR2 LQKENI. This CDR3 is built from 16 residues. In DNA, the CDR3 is TGTGCCAGCGCCACCCTAGCGGGGAGGGGCTCCTACGAGCAGTACTTC. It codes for CASATLAGRGSYEQYF.

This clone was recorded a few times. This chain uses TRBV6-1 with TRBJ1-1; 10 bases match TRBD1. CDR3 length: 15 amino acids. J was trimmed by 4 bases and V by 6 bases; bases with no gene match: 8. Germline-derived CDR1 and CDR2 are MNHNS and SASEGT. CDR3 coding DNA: TGTGCCAGCAGAGACGCACGACAGGGGGCCACTGAAGCTTTCTTT. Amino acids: CASRDARQGATEAFF.

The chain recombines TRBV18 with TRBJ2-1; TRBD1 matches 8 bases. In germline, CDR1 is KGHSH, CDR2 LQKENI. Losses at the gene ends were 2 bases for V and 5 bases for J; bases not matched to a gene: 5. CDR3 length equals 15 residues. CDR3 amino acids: CASSPRTGKDNEQFF. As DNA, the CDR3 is TGTGCCAGCTCACCAAGGACAGGGAAAGACAATGAGCAGTTCTTC.

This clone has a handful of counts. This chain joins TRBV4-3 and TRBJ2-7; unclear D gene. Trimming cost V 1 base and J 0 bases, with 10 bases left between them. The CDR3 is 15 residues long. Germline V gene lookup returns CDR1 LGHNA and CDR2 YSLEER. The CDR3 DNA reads TGCGCCAGCAGCCAAGTTGCGCAATCCTCCTACGAGCAGTACTTC. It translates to CASSQVAQSSYEQYF.

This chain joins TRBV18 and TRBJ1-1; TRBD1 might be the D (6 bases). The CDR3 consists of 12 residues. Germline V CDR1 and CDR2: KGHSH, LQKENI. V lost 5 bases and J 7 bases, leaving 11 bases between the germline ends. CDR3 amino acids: CASSSQGHEAFF. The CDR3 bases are TGTGCCAGCTCATCCCAGGGACATGAAGCTTTCTTT.

The CDR3 DNA follows: TGTGCCAGCAGCTTACGCCGACAGGGGAGGGGGACGGCTTTCTTT. Amino acids: CASSLRRQGRGTAFF. The genes are TRBV11-2 and TRBJ1-1; the match to TRBD1 covers 8 bases. The CDR3 spans 15 residues. V trimming: 2 bases; J trimming: 11 bases; junction bases outside the gene matches: 13. Germline CDR1 and CDR2: SGHAT and FQNNGV.

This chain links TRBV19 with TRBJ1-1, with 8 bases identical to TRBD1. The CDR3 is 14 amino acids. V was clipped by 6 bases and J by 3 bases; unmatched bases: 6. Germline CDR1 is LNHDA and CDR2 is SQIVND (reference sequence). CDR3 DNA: TGTGCCAGTAGGACCGGGACAGGCCACACTGAAGCTTTCTTT. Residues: CASRTGTGHTEAFF.

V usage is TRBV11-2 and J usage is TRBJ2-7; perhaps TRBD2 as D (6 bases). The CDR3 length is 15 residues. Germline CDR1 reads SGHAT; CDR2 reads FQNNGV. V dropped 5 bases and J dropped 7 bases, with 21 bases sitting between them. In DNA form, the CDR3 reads TGTGCCAGCAGCAAATCGGGACTGGGGTTTGTGGAGCAGTACTTC. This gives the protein CASSKSGLGFVEQYF.

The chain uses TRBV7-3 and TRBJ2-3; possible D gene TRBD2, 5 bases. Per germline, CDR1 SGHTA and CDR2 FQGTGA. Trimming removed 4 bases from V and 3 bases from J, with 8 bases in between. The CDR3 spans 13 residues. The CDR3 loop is CASSSRGTDTQYF. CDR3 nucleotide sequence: TGTGCCAGCAGCTCACGGGGAACAGATACGCAGTATTTT.

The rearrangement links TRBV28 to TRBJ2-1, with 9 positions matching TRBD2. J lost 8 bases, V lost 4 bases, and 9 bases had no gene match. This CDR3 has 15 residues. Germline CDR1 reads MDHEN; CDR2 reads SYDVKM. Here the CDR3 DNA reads TGTGCCAGCAGTTCCCCTAGCGGGATGGCCGATGAGCAGTTCTTC. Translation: CASSSPSGMADEQFF.

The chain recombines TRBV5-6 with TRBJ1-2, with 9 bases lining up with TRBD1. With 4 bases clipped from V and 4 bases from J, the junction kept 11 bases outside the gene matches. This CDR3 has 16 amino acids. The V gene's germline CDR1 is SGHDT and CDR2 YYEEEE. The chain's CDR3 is CASSTGPGQGFYGYTF. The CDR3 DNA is TGTGCCAGCAGCACCGGCCCGGGACAGGGTTTCTATGGCTACACCTTC.

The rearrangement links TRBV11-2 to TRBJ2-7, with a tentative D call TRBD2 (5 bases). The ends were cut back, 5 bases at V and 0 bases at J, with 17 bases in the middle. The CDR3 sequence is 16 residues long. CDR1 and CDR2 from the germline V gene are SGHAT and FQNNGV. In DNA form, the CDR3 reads TGTGCCAGCAGCCTAGGTCGGGATTCGAGCTCCTACGAGCAGTACTTC. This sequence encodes CASSLGRDSSSYEQYF.

CDR3 nucleotides: TGTGCCAGCAGCTCAATGTGGTTGATACAGAACACCGGGGAGCTGTTTTTT. Translated: CASSSMWLIQNTGELFF. V usage is TRBV5-6 and J usage is TRBJ2-2; no reliable D call. V was trimmed by 3 bases and J by 1 base, leaving 16 bases between them. The germline CDR1 and CDR2 sequences are SGHDT and YYEEEE. The CDR3 runs to 17 residues.

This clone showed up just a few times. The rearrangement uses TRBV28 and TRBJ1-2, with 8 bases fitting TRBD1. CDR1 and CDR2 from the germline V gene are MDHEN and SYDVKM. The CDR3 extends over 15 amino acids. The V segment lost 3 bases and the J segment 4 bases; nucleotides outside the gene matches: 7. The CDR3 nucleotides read TGTGCCAGCAGTTTTTCCGGACAGGGTGGCTATGGCTACACCTTC. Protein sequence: CASSFSGQGGYGYTF.